This TCR beta chain was captured in a study of blood T cell repertoires in COVID-19. Germline CDR1 MRHNA, CDR2 SNTAGT. CDR3 size: 14 residues. Trimming stripped 0 bases from V and 4 bases from J, with 9 bases between. Sequencing used immunoSEQ multiplex PCR; TCRdb keeps in-frame clones, though not all of them. The table lists roughly 120,000 clones, around 88% of them singletons. The sequence derives from a woman between 50 and 59 years old with active or convalescent COVID-19. The sample was peripheral blood. V gene TRBV6-4 combines with J gene TRBJ1-2; no clear D gene. The CDR3 loop is CASSDSGSLYGYTF. The CDR3 DNA follows: TGTGCCAGCAGTGACTCAGGGAGCCTCTATGGCTACACCTTC.